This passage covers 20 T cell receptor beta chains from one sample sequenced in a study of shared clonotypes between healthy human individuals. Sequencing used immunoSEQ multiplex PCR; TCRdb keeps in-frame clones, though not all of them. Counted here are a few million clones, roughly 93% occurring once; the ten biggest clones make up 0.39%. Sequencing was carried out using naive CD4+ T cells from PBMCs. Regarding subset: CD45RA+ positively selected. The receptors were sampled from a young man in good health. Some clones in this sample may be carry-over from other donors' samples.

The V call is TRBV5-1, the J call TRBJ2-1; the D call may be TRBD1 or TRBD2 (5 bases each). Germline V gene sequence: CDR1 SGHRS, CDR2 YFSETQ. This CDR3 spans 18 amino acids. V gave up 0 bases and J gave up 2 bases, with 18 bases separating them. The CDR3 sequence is CASSLGTGTFIAYNEQFF. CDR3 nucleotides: TGCGCCAGCAGCTTGGGGACCGGGACCTTTATAGCCTACAATGAGCAGTTCTTC.

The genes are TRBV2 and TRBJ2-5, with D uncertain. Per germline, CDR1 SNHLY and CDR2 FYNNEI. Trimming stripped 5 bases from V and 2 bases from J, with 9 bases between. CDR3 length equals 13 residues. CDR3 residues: CASSQYHQETQYF. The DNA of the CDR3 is TGTGCCAGCAGTCAATACCATCAAGAGACCCAGTACTTC.

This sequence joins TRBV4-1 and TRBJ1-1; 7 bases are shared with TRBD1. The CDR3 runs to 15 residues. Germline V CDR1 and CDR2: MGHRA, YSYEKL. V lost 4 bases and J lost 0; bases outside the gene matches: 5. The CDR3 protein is CASSRGGQMNTEAFF. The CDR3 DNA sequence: TGCGCCAGCAGCCGGGGGGGACAGATGAACACTGAAGCTTTCTTT.

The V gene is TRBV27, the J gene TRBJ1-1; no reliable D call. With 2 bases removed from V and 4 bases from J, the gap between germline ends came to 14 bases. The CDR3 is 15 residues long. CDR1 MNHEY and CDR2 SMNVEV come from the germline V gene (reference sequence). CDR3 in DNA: TGTGCCAGCAGTTTAGGTCGGGGTTCTACCACTGAAGCTTTCTTT. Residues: CASSLGRGSTTEAFF.

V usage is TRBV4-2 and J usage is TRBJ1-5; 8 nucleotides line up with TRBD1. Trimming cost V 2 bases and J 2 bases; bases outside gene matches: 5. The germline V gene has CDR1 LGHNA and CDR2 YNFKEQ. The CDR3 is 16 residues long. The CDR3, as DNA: TGTGCCAGCAGCCAACTAGACAGGGGTGGCAATCAGCCCCAGCATTTT. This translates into CASSQLDRGGNQPQHF.

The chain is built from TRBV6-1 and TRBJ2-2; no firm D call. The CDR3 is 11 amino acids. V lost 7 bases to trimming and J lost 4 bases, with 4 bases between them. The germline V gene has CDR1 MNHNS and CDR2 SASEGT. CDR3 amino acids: CASMSTGELFF. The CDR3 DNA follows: TGTGCCAGCATGAGCACCGGGGAGCTGTTTTTT.

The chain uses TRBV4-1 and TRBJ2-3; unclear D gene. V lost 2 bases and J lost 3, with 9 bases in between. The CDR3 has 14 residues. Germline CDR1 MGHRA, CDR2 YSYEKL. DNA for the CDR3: TGCGCCAGCAGCCAACCAAGGAGTACAGATACGCAGTATTTT. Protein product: CASSQPRSTDTQYF.

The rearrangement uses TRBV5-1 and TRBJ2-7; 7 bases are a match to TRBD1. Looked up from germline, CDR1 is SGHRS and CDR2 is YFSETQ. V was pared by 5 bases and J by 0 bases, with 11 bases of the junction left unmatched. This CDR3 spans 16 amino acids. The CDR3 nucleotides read TGCGCCAGCAGTCGCCACTTACAGGGGCTCTCCTACGAGCAGTACTTC. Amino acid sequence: CASSRHLQGLSYEQYF.

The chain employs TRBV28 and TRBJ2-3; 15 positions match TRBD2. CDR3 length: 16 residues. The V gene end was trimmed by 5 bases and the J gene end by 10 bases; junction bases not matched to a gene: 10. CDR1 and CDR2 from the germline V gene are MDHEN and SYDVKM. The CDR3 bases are TGTGCCAGCAGTCTATCCCGGACTAGCGGGAGGGGTGCGCAGTATTTT. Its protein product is CASSLSRTSGRGAQYF.

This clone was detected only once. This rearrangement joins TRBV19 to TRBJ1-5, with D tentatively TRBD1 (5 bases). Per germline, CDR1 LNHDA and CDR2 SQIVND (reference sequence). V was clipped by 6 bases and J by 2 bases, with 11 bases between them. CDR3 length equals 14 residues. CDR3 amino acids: CASRRVGGNQPQHF. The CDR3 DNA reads TGTGCCAGTAGACGAGTGGGGGGCAATCAGCCCCAGCATTTT.

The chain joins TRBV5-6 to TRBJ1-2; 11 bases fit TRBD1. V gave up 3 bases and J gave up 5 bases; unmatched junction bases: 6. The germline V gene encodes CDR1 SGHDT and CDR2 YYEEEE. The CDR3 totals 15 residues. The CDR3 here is CASSYGQGARYGYTF. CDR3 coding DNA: TGTGCCAGCAGCTATGGACAGGGGGCAAGGTATGGCTACACCTTC.

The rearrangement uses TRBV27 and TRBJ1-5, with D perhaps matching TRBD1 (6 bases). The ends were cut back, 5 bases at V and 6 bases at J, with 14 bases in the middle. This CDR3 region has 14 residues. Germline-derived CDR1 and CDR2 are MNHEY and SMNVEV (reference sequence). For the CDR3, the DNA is TGTGCCAGCAGTCTACACAGGGAGGGTCAGCCCCAGCATTTT. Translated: CASSLHREGQPQHF.

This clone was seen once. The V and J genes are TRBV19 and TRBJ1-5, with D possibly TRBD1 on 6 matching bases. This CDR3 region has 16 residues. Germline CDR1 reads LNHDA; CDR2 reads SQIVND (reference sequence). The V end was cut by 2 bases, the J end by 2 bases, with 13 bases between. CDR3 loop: CASSIRGAYGNQPQHF. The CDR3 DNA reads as TGTGCCAGTAGTATAAGGGGGGCGTACGGCAATCAGCCCCAGCATTTT.

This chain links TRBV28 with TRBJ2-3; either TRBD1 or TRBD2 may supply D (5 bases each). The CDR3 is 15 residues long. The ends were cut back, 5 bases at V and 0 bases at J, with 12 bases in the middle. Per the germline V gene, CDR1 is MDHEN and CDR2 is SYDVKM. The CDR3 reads CASSTGRRSTDTQYF. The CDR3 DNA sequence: TGTGCCAGCAGTACGGGACGCCGTAGCACAGATACGCAGTATTTT. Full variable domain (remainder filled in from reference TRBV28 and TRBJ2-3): DVKVTQSSRYLVKRTGEKVFLECVQDMDHENMFWYRQDPGLGLRLIYFSYDVKMKEKGDIPEGYSVSREKKERFSLILESASTNQTSMYLCASSTGRRSTDTQYFGPGTRLTVL.

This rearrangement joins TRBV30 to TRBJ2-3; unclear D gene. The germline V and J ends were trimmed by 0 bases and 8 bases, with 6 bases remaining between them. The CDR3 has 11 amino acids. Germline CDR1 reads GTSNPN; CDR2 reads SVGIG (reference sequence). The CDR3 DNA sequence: TGTGCCTGGAGTGTTCCCCCTACGCAGTATTTT. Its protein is CAWSVPPTQYF.

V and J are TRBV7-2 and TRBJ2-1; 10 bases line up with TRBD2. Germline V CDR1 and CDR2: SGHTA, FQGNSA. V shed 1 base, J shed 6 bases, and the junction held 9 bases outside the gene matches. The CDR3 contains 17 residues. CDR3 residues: CASSLVRALAGGNEQFF. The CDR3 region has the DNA TGTGCCAGCAGCTTAGTTCGGGCCTTAGCGGGAGGCAATGAGCAGTTCTTC.

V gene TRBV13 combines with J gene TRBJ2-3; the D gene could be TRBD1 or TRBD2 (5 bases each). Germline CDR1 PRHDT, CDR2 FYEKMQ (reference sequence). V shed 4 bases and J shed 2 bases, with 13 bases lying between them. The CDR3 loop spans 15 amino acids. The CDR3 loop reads CASSWDVSNTDTQYF. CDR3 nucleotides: TGTGCCAGCAGCTGGGACGTATCTAACACAGATACGCAGTATTTT. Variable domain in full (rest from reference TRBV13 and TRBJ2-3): AAGVIQSPRHLIKEKRETATLKCYPIPRHDTVYWYQQGPGQDPQFLISFYEKMQSDKGSIPDRFSAQQFSDYHSELNMSSLELGDSALYFCASSWDVSNTDTQYFGPGTRLTVL.

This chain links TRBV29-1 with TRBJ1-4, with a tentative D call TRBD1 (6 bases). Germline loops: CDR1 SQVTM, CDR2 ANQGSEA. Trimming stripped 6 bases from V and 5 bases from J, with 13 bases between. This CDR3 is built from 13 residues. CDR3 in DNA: TGCAGCGTGGGGGCAGGCCTAAATGAAAAACTGTTTTTT. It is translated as CSVGAGLNEKLFF. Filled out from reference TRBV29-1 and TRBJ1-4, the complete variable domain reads SAVISQKPSRDICQRGTSLTIQCQVDSQVTMMFWYRQQPGQSLTLIATANQGSEATYESGFVIDKFPISRPNLTFSTLTVSNMSPEDSSIYLCSVGAGLNEKLFFGSGTQLSVL.

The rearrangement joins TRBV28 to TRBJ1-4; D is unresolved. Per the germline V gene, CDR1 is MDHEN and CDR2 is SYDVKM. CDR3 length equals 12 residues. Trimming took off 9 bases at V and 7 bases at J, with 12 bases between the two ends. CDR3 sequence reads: CASGFRGEKLFF. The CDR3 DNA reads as TGTGCCAGTGGATTCCGGGGTGAAAAACTGTTTTTT.

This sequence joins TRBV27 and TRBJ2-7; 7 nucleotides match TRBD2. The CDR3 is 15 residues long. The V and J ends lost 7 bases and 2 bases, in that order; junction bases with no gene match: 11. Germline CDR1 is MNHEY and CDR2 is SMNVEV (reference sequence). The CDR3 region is CASNPTSGVPYEQYF. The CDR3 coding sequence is TGTGCCAGCAACCCGACAAGCGGGGTTCCCTACGAGCAGTACTTC.